Listed below are T cell receptor beta chains from one sample, sequenced in a study of T cells in Graves' hyperthyroidism and ophthalmopathy. TCRdb recomputed calls from the multiplex PCR reads with MiXCR, one row per CDR3 protein. There are a few hundred thousand distinct CDR3 sequences in the sample; approximately 22% occur only once, and about 49% lies in the top ten. The sequencing sample was made of blood. Source of these receptors: a woman aged 70 to 79 with Graves' ophthalmopathy. Each CDR3 is given with its conserved first and last residue. Each record gives: J gene, V gene, clone size, D gene, CDR3 protein, CDR3 DNA. The D gene is left open where the match is weak. The size of a clone is reported for some rows only, either as once, few or many, or as a class for expanded clones.

j_gene: TRBJ1-1
v_gene: TRBV5-5
abundance: few
d_gene: .
CDR3aa: CASSLEWARAFF
CDR3nt: TGTGCCAGCAGCCTCGAGTGGGCGCGAGCTTTCTTT

j_gene: TRBJ2-5
v_gene: TRBV20-1
abundance: many
d_gene: .
CDR3aa: CSAEGGLAELETQYF
CDR3nt: TGCAGTGCTGAAGGGGGCTTAGCGGAGCTAGAGACCCAGTACTTC

j_gene: TRBJ2-1
v_gene: TRBV20-1
abundance: many
d_gene: TRBD2
CDR3aa: CSARGLAAYNEQFF
CDR3nt: TGCAGTGCTAGAGGGCTAGCGGCTTACAATGAGCAGTTCTTC

j_gene: TRBJ2-7
v_gene: TRBV20-1
abundance: .
d_gene: TRBD2
CDR3aa: CSAQLAGVGEQYF
CDR3nt: TGCAGTGCTCAGCTAGCGGGAGTTGGCGAGCAGTACTTC

j_gene: TRBJ2-1
v_gene: TRBV11-2
abundance: .
d_gene: TRBD2
CDR3aa: CASSWVAGGRNEQFF
CDR3nt: TGTGCCAGCAGCTGGGTAGCGGGAGGGAGGAATGAGCAGTTCTTC

j_gene: TRBJ2-4
v_gene: TRBV5-1
abundance: .
d_gene: .
CDR3aa: CASSPEDRLYF
CDR3nt: TGCGCCAGCAGCCCCGAGGACCGTCTGTACTTC

j_gene: TRBJ1-2
v_gene: TRBV5-1
abundance: .
d_gene: TRBD1
CDR3aa: CASSSGQNYTF
CDR3nt: TGCGCCAGCAGCTCGGGACAGAACTACACCTTC

j_gene: TRBJ2-2
v_gene: TRBV5-1
abundance: .
d_gene: .
CDR3aa: CASSLDSQGELFF
CDR3nt: TGCGCCAGCAGCTTGGACAGCCAAGGGGAGCTGTTTTTT

j_gene: TRBJ1-1
v_gene: TRBV2
abundance: .
d_gene: .
CDR3aa: CASDEEAAMNTEAFF
CDR3nt: TGTGCCAGTGACGAGGAAGCAGCCATGAACACTGAAGCTTTCTTT

j_gene: TRBJ1-1
v_gene: TRBV27
abundance: many
d_gene: .
CDR3aa: CASSLHRERGTEAFF
CDR3nt: TGTGCCAGCAGTTTACACAGGGAGCGTGGAACTGAAGCTTTCTTT

j_gene: TRBJ2-2
v_gene: TRBV4-2
abundance: .
d_gene: TRBD2
CDR3aa: CASSQYMSGSAGELFF
CDR3nt: TGTGCCAGCAGCCAATATATGAGCGGGAGTGCCGGGGAGCTGTTTTTT

j_gene: TRBJ1-1
v_gene: TRBV20-1
abundance: many
d_gene: TRBD1
CDR3aa: CSAPDRVRPNTEAFF
CDR3nt: TGCAGTGCACCGGACAGGGTGAGACCGAACACTGAAGCTTTCTTT

j_gene: TRBJ2-3
v_gene: TRBV15
abundance: .
d_gene: .
CDR3aa: CATSRDRSRTDTQYF
CDR3nt: TGTGCCACCAGCAGAGATCGGTCGAGGACAGATACGCAGTATTTT

j_gene: TRBJ2-2
v_gene: TRBV27
abundance: many
d_gene: .
CDR3aa: CASSWTLNTGELFF
CDR3nt: TGTGCCAGCAGTTGGACACTTAACACCGGGGAGCTGTTTTTT